These T cell receptor beta chains were read from a single sample in a study of T cell responses to AZD1222 COVID-19 vaccine. Using immunoSEQ multiplex PCR, the repertoire was profiled, and TCRdb retains in-frame clones only, with some absent. The table has about 85,000 clones, about 86% seen once; the top ten hold 6.5% to 7.5%. Sample: peripheral blood, taken on day 0 of AZD1222 vaccination. These receptors all stem from an adult in good health. The conserved cysteine and the conserved F or W are not part of the CDR3 here.

j_call | v_call | cdr3_aa
TRBJ1-6 | TRBV7-9 | ASSPQGSYNSPLH
TRBJ1-4 | TRBV19 | ASSLGTPIGTNEKLF
TRBJ1-3 | TRBV7-9 | ASSLAHSGNTIY
TRBJ1-2 | TRBV4-3 | ASSQRTGEGSYGYT
TRBJ2-2 | TRBV3-1/TRBV3-2 | ASSPQAGGTGELF
TRBJ1-5 | TRBV19 | ASSILDRARPQH
TRBJ1-2 | TRBV25-1 | ASRPRAPREGYT
TRBJ2-6 | TRBV19 | ASSIRSSGANVLT
TRBJ1-4 | TRBV28 | ASRFSTGFNEKLF
TRBJ2-1 | TRBV25-1 | ASKKELRARSSYNEQF
TRBJ2-1 | TRBV6-5 | ASQQSNEQF
TRBJ2-2 | TRBV9 | ASSVRGQGAFSGELF
TRBJ1-2 | TRBV24-1 | ATSGGRGNYGYT
TRBJ1-1 | TRBV7-8 | ASSPRDRLGTEAF
TRBJ2-7 | TRBV5-1 | ASSLLAGLAEPYEQY
TRBJ1-1 | TRBV6-5 | ASSYFAGNTEAF
TRBJ1-1 | TRBV18 | ASSPRGQTNTEAF
TRBJ2-1 | TRBV18 | ASSPPSGRMVGNEQF
TRBJ2-1 | TRBV11-3 | ASSLAASGSYNEQF
TRBJ2-7 | TRBV18 | ASSLGYEQY
TRBJ2-2 | TRBV28 | ASSLAGGNTGELF
TRBJ1-2 | TRBV10-3 | AIRGLSRSGLYGYT
TRBJ1-4 | TRBV27 | ASSLDGATNEKLF
TRBJ1-1 | TRBV19 | ASKEAPMNTEAF
TRBJ2-1 | TRBV5-5 | ASSSGTGAGYNEQF
TRBJ2-7 | TRBV15 | ATSRDSGDSEQY
TRBJ2-5 | TRBV10-1 | ASVFGRIQETQY
TRBJ2-3 | TRBV6-5 | ASRSVAQSTDTQY
TRBJ1-2 | TRBV19 | ASSILSGQGASYGYT
TRBJ1-2 | TRBV19 | ASRRVGVDYGYT
TRBJ2-3 | TRBV27 | ASSLSGNVDTQY
TRBJ1-5 | TRBV19 | ASSIEGGPQPQH
TRBJ2-1 | TRBV7-2 | ASSPTSGRYNEQF
TRBJ2-5 | TRBV18 | ASSPYGGAQY
TRBJ1-2 | TRBV6-5 | ASSYSRDPRGYT
TRBJ1-3 | TRBV11-2 | ASRETGGGNTIY
TRBJ1-2 | TRBV7-9 | ASSLDPGLGYT
TRBJ2-1 | TRBV10-1 | ASSDTHRTYNEQF
TRBJ2-1 | TRBV5-1 | ASSLGQGHHNEQF
TRBJ2-3 | TRBV6-5 | ASSSLAGGPGDTQY
TRBJ1-4 | TRBV9 | ASSVTGKSEKLF
TRBJ2-7 | TRBV5-1 | ASSLAGPSATYEQY
TRBJ2-4 | TRBV5-1 | ASSLETGGGNIQY
TRBJ1-4 | TRBV3-1/TRBV3-2 | ASSQLGYNEKLF
TRBJ2-3 | TRBV10-1 | ASSGDRGGADTQY
TRBJ1-3 | TRBV4-1 | ASSPYGTVPGNTIY
TRBJ2-7 | TRBV27 | ASSSGSRVYEQY
TRBJ2-5 | TRBV4-1 | ASSARLAGGLETQY
TRBJ2-1 | TRBV5-1 | ASSLGGNEQF
TRBJ1-2 | TRBV6-6 | ASNTGQGNYGYT
TRBJ2-7 | TRBV11-2 | ASSQDYYEQY
TRBJ1-2 | TRBV10-3 | AISSGGAAYGYT
TRBJ1-5 | TRBV20-1 | SASPQGAVQPQH
TRBJ1-2 | TRBV19 | ASRGQGSNYGYT
TRBJ2-5 | TRBV20-1 | SARDHPSQY
TRBJ2-1 | TRBV24-1 | ATSDRTGGRNEQF
TRBJ2-7 | TRBV3-1/TRBV3-2 | ASSIRDLPYEQY
TRBJ1-4 | TRBV13 | ASSLVNEKLF
TRBJ1-5 | TRBV19 | ASSMGWNTPGGNQPQH
TRBJ1-1 | TRBV7-2 | ASSLGFQFPNTEAF